The rows below give T cell receptor beta chains drawn from one sample of a study of cytomegalovirus exposure and HLA in healthy donors. Sequenced by immunoSEQ multiplex PCR; TCRdb stores in-frame clones only, minus some. The table includes around 120,000 clones, approximately 80% detected once. The sequenced material came from PBMCs. The receptors stem from a female donor in good health and CMV-seropositive. The CDR3 runs from the conserved cysteine through the conserved F or W. D genes are given only for firm matches. Clone size, where shown, is once, few, many, or a class for clones that have expanded.

NA	NA	TRBV9	TRBJ2-3	CASSVIGSSTDTQYF	TGTGCCAGCAGCGTTATTGGTAGCAGCACAGATACGCAGTATTTT
NA	NA	TRBV5-4	TRBJ1-4	CASSRQGSLREKLFF	TGTGCCAGCAGCCGGCAGGGTTCCCTGAGGGAAAAACTGTTTTTT
NA	NA	TRBV6-5	TRBJ1-5	CASSYSRGARPQHF	TGTGCCAGCAGTTACTCGCGTGGGGCCCGGCCCCAGCATTTT
TRBD1	NA	TRBV2	TRBJ1-5	CASSATGAVQPQHF	TGTGCCAGCAGTGCGACAGGGGCGGTTCAGCCCCAGCATTTT
TRBD1	NA	TRBV5-6	TRBJ1-5	CASSSRGLPGQPQHF	TGTGCCAGCAGCTCCAGGGGGCTACCAGGTCAGCCCCAGCATTTT
NA	NA	TRBV18	TRBJ2-7	CASSPVDSSHEQYF	TGTGCCAGCTCACCAGTTGATAGCAGCCACGAGCAGTACTTC
TRBD1	NA	TRBV7-7	TRBJ2-5	CASSLGEGGRWQETQYF	TGTGCCAGCAGCTTAGGAGAAGGGGGCAGATGGCAGGAGACCCAGTACTTC
NA	NA	TRBV6-1	TRBJ2-5	CASSPGQSETQYF	TGTGCCAGCAGTCCGGGACAAAGTGAGACCCAGTACTTC
NA	once	TRBV6-5	TRBJ1-2	CASSYGPGVYGYTF	TGTGCCAGCAGTTACGGTCCAGGGGTCTATGGCTACACCTTC
TRBD1	NA	TRBV27	TRBJ1-1	CASSLSTGGEAFF	TGTGCCAGCAGTTTAAGCACAGGGGGTGAAGCTTTCTTT
TRBD1	few	TRBV27	TRBJ2-5	CASRPTGGGGETQYF	TGTGCCAGCAGACCTACAGGGGGCGGTGGGGAGACCCAGTACTTC
TRBD1	NA	TRBV2	TRBJ1-5	CASTDRFSNQPQHF	TGTGCCAGTACGGACAGGTTTAGCAATCAGCCCCAGCATTTT
TRBD2	NA	TRBV6-5	TRBJ2-1	CASSYTSGGGIEQFF	TGTGCCAGCAGTTACACTAGCGGGGGGGGCATTGAGCAGTTCTTC
NA	few	TRBV30	TRBJ1-4	CAQAATNEKLFF	TGTGCCCAAGCTGCAACTAATGAAAAACTGTTTTTT
TRBD1	NA	TRBV7-2	TRBJ1-4	CASSVNRGLANEKLFF	TGTGCCAGCAGCGTCAACAGGGGCCTCGCTAATGAAAAACTGTTTTTT
TRBD1	NA	TRBV19	TRBJ2-1	CASSILQGVGNEQFF	TGTGCCAGTAGTATACTGCAGGGGGTGGGCAATGAGCAGTTCTTC